These 12 T cell receptor beta chains were sequenced from one sample in a study of T cell repertoires in cytomegalovirus infection. These TCRs' antigens remain unknown. MiXCR, run by TCRdb on the reads, gives a single entry per CDR3 protein. Of tens of thousands of distinct CDR3 sequences listed, roughly a quarter are singletons. Sequenced material: CD8+ T cells from cultured PBMCs, taken from culture after CMV antigen stimulation. These receptor sequences come from a human donor in good health (CMV status not recorded). Some clones in this sample may be carry-over from other donors' samples.

With respect to this clonotype: Germline is not matched at one junction end, which may reflect a read error. J is TRBJ1-6 and V is TRBV20-1; 10 nucleotides match TRBD1. This CDR3 contains 17 residues. Germline loops: CDR1 DFQATT, CDR2 SNEGSKA (reference sequence). The CDR3 loop is CSATGTGEGLYNSPLHF. In DNA, the CDR3 is TGCAGTGCTACCGGGACAGGGGAAGGCCTTTATAATTCACCTCTCCACTTT.

This chain connects TRBV19 to TRBJ1-2; D might be TRBD1 (5 bases). With 1 base removed from V and 6 bases from J, the gap between germline ends came to 15 bases. CDR1 LNHDA and CDR2 SQIVND come from the germline V gene (reference sequence). The CDR3 covers 15 residues. In nucleotides, the CDR3 is TGTGCCAGTAGTATAGGTACAGGTACGGTCGATGGCTACACCTTC. It translates to CASSIGTGTVDGYTF.

Regarding this clonotype: Germline is not matched at one junction end, which may reflect a read error. This chain links TRBV6-2 or TRBV6-3 with TRBJ2-7, with 10 positions matching TRBD1. CDR3 length equals 14 residues. CDR1 and CDR2 (germline): MNHEY, SVGEGT. DNA for the CDR3: TGTGCCAGCGGCCTGACAGGGGGCTCCCACGAGCAGTACTTC. Translating it yields CASGLTGGSHEQYF.

V and J are TRBV19 and TRBJ1-5; no clear D gene. Germline lookup yields CDR1 LNHDA and CDR2 SQIVND (reference sequence). Trimming cost V 0 bases and J 6 bases, with 6 bases left between them. The CDR3 runs to 13 residues. DNA of the CDR3: TGTGCCAGTAGTATAGATCAGGCTCAGCCCCAGCATTTT. Encoded protein: CASSIDQAQPQHF.

The chain joins TRBV24-1 to TRBJ2-3; 10 bases fit TRBD1. Germline CDR1 and CDR2: KGHDR and SFDVKD. The CDR3 runs to 17 residues. V gave up 9 bases and J gave up 2 bases; unmatched junction bases: 13. CDR3 bases: TGTGCCACCCTCGGGCGGGACGGGACAGGGGCCACAGATACGCAGTATTTT. This translates into CATLGRDGTGATDTQYF.

This clonotype was seen more than once but under ten times. The V gene is TRBV9, the J gene TRBJ2-2; weak D call: TRBD1 (5 bases). CDR1 and CDR2 (germline): SGDLS, YYNGEE. The germline V and J ends were trimmed by 0 bases and 8 bases, with 14 bases remaining between them. This CDR3 has 15 amino acids. This chain's CDR3 is CASSVVLGATGELFF. The CDR3 coding sequence is TGTGCCAGCAGCGTAGTTTTAGGGGCAACGGGGGAGCTGTTTTTT.

Only a few counts were recorded for this clonotype. This chain joins TRBV10-3 and TRBJ2-1; D is unclear. This CDR3 has 16 amino acids. Trimming cost V 0 bases and J 0 bases, with 9 bases left between them. The germline gives CDR1 ENHRY, CDR2 SYGVKD. The DNA of the CDR3 is TGTGCCATCAGTGAGTCATGGGTGAGCTCCTACAATGAGCAGTTCTTC. Protein product: CAISESWVSSYNEQFF.

The chain combines TRBV7-9 with TRBJ2-5; 10 bases are a match to TRBD2. V dropped 1 base and J dropped 5; count of bases not matched to a gene: 7. The CDR3 consists of 16 residues. The germline V gene has CDR1 SEHNR and CDR2 FQNEAQ (reference sequence). The CDR3 sequence: CASSLGSGGAMETQYF. The CDR3, as DNA: TGTGCCAGCAGCTTAGGAAGCGGGGGGGCCATGGAGACCCAGTACTTC.

The chain uses TRBV19 and TRBJ2-3; no clear D. The germline V gene has CDR1 LNHDA and CDR2 SQIVND (reference sequence). Trimming shortened V by 7 bases and J by 6 bases, and 11 bases separated the two germline ends. This CDR3 is 12 amino acids long. The CDR3 region has the DNA TGTGCCAGTAAGAAGGGATCGGATACGCAGTATTTT. Translation gives CASKKGSDTQYF.

This clonotype appeared a few times. The chain employs TRBV14 and TRBJ1-3, with D unclear. CDR3 length: 14 amino acids. Trimming removed 1 base from V and 2 bases from J, with 6 bases in between. Per germline, CDR1 SGHDN and CDR2 FVKESK. CDR3 sequence (DNA): TGTGCCAGCAGCCAAGTTGGCACTGGAAACACCATATATTTT. It is translated as CASSQVGTGNTIYF.

Points on this clonotype: This sequence may be a read error, since a much larger clone differs from it by one base. The conserved closing phenylalanine or tryptophan is absent in this CDR3, likely reflecting a read error. This chain joins TRBV7-2 and TRBJ2-7, with TRBD2 matching over 11 bases. CDR1 SGHTA and CDR2 FQGNSA come from the germline V gene. The CDR3 covers 15 residues. After removal of 3 bases from V and 2 bases from J, the junction contained 3 bases not matched to a gene. The CDR3 nucleotides read TGTGCCAGCAGCTTGACTAGCGGGGATACCTACGAGCAGTACTCC. It is translated as CASSLTSGDTYEQYS.

This clonotype occurred a few times. The J gene is TRBJ2-7, the V gene TRBV6-1; possibly TRBD2 for D (5 bases). Trimming shortened V by 5 bases and J by 4 bases, and 15 bases separated the two germline ends. The CDR3 contains 14 residues. Germline V gene sequence: CDR1 MNHNS, CDR2 SASEGT. The CDR3 loop reads CASSSERGLYEQYF. CDR3 nucleotides: TGTGCCAGCAGTTCCGAAAGAGGACTTTACGAGCAGTACTTC.